The following is a TCR beta chain sequence with its context. This CDR3 region has 12 residues. V lost 4 bases and J lost 6; bases outside the gene matches: 5. Germline V gives CDR1 SQVTM, CDR2 ANQGSEA. The source of the sample is a study of cytomegalovirus exposure and HLA in healthy donors. 13 Jbeta primers and 60 Vbeta primers were used for the PCR. The table came from immunoSEQ multiplex PCR; TCRdb's copy has only in-frame clones and leaves some out. The sample includes around 67,000 clones, 75% to 80% of them seen just once. The sequencing sample was made of PBMCs. The chain combines TRBV29-1 with TRBJ2-7; 8 nucleotides match TRBD1. The clonotype comes from a young man in good health and CMV-seropositive. CDR3 coding DNA: TGCAGCGTTGGGACAGGGTTCGGCGAGCAGTACTTC. As protein: CSVGTGFGEQYF.